These 29 T cell receptor beta chains share one sample of origin, sequenced in a study of blood T cell repertoires in COVID-19. Data came from immunoSEQ multiplex PCR; TCRdb stores just in-frame clones and leaves some out. The repertoire has a few hundred thousand clones, roughly 81% of them found once; the top ten carry 5% to 8%. Specimen: PBMCs or T cells enriched from blood (not recorded which). All receptors come from a woman aged 45-60 years who had been exposed to COVID-19.

The chain carries TRBV12-2 and TRBJ1-5; the table gives TRBD1 as D, unverified against the DNA. TRBV12-2 is a pseudogene. The CDR3 is made up of 17 amino acids. CDR3 sequence reads: CASRLGGQVGDNQPQHF. The CDR3 bases are TGTGCAAGTCGCTTAGGTGGACAGGTGGGGGACAATCAGCCCCAGCATTTT.

The chain employs TRBV5-4 and TRBJ1-2, with D hard to call. CDR1 is SGHNT and CDR2 is YYREEE in the germline V gene (reference sequence). V was pared by 2 bases and J by 3 bases, with 8 bases between. The CDR3 length is 13 residues. CDR3 residues: CASSLDSYYGYTF. The DNA for the CDR3 is TGTGCCAGCAGCTTAGACTCATACTATGGCTACACCTTC.

About this clone: Distinct nucleotide sequences in the sample also encode this CDR3. CDR3 loop: CASSPRGTEAFF. CDR3 sequence (DNA): TGTGCCAGCAGTCCTCGGGGAACTGAAGCTTTCTTT. The V and J genes are TRBV12-3 or TRBV12-4 and TRBJ1-1; D gene unclear. V lost 5 bases to trimming and J lost 5 bases, with 9 bases between them. This CDR3 has 12 amino acids.

The chain uses TRBV9 and TRBJ2-3, with 7 bases aligning to TRBD2. With V trimmed by 0 bases and J by 6 bases, 10 bases remained unmatched. Germline loops: CDR1 SGDLS, CDR2 YYNGEE. This CDR3 region has 16 residues. The CDR3 spells CASSVDSGGVGDTQYF. CDR3 in DNA: TGTGCCAGCAGCGTAGACTCGGGGGGAGTTGGGGATACGCAGTATTTT.

This chain connects TRBV7-8 to TRBJ2-1, with a weak D call TRBD2 (6 bases). Trimming cost V 3 bases and J 6 bases, with 15 bases left between them. Per germline, CDR1 SGHVS and CDR2 FQNEAQ. CDR3 length equals 15 residues. CDR3 in DNA: TGTGCCAGCAGCTTGAGACTAGGGGTCTCCAATGAGCAGTTCTTC. Its translation is CASSLRLGVSNEQFF.

This clone was found once. The chain couples TRBV20-1 to TRBJ1-1; 7 bases agree with TRBD1. CDR3 length equals 15 residues. V was pared by 3 bases and J by 0 bases, with 7 bases of the junction left unmatched. CDR1 is DFQATT and CDR2 is SNEGSKA in the germline V gene (reference sequence). CDR3 in amino acids: CSASRRDSLNTEAFF. In DNA, the CDR3 is TGCAGTGCTAGTCGCCGGGACAGCTTGAACACTGAAGCTTTCTTT.

The chain couples TRBV30 to TRBJ1-1; D may be TRBD1 (6 bases). V was pared by 0 bases and J by 0 bases, with 14 bases between. The CDR3 is 16 amino acids. From germline, CDR1 is GTSNPN and CDR2 SVGIG (reference sequence). The CDR3 DNA reads TGTGCCTGGAGTGTACAGGGAGAACAGATGAACACTGAAGCTTTCTTT. Translated: CAWSVQGEQMNTEAFF.

The V and J genes are TRBV6-1 and TRBJ1-2; 7 bases fit TRBD1. The CDR3 is 13 residues long. Unmatched junction bases numbered 2, after V lost 3 bases and J lost 4 bases. CDR1 and CDR2 from the germline V gene are MNHNS and SASEGT. CDR3 sequence: CASSDPGGYGYTF. The CDR3 nucleotides read TGTGCCAGCAGTGACCCAGGGGGCTATGGCTACACCTTC.

This chain links TRBV6-1 with TRBJ2-7; 9 nucleotides agree with TRBD1. V gave up 4 bases and J gave up 0 bases; unmatched junction bases: 10. The CDR3 extends over 17 amino acids. The germline gives CDR1 MNHNS, CDR2 SASEGT. The CDR3 sequence is CASSGRDRETNSYEQYF. In DNA, the CDR3 is TGTGCCAGCAGTGGGAGGGACAGGGAGACCAACTCCTACGAGCAGTACTTC.

There are a few counts of this clone. The chain combines TRBV7-2 with TRBJ2-5; TRBD2 might be the D (6 bases). This CDR3 contains 14 residues. From germline, CDR1 is SGHTA and CDR2 FQGNSA. V was pared by 1 base and J by 5 bases, with 11 bases between. CDR3 nucleotide sequence: TGTGCCAGCAGCTTAGAGGTGGGGAGGGAGACCCAGTACTTC. Amino acids: CASSLEVGRETQYF.

The V call is TRBV7-9, the J call TRBJ1-1; TRBD1 agrees at 8 bases. The germline V gene has CDR1 SEHNR and CDR2 FQNEAQ (reference sequence). The length of the CDR3 is 11 residues. Trimming cost V 11 bases and J 7 bases; bases outside gene matches: 6. The CDR3 DNA is TGTGCCGCGGACAGGGTTCTTGAAGCTTTCTTT. It encodes CAADRVLEAFF. Filled out from reference TRBV7-9 and TRBJ1-1, the complete variable domain reads DTGVSQNPRHKITKRGQNVTFRCDPISEHNRLYWYRQTLGQGPEFLTYFQNEAQLEKSRLLSDRFSAERPKGSFSTLEIQRTEQGDSAMYLCAADRVLEAFFGQGTRLTVV.

The rearrangement links TRBV29-1 to TRBJ2-2, with 10 bases lining up with TRBD2. Germline V CDR1 and CDR2: SQVTM, ANQGSEA. CDR3 length: 14 residues. With 4 bases clipped from V and 8 bases from J, the junction kept 7 bases outside the gene matches. CDR3 sequence (DNA): TGCAGCGTTGTAAGCGGGGGGGCAGGAGGGGAGCTGTTTTTT. Translated, it gives CSVVSGGAGGELFF.

This clone appeared a single time. The chain links TRBV12-1 to TRBJ2-5; the table's D call TRBD2 went unverified against the DNA. TRBV12-1 is marked as a pseudogene. The CDR3 is made up of 14 amino acids. Here the CDR3 DNA reads TGTGCCAGCAGCTCTGGACTAGCCCAAGAGACCCAGTACTTC. Translating it yields CASSSGLAQETQYF.

The chain recombines TRBV20-1 with TRBJ1-2; D is undetermined. The ends were cut back, 3 bases at V and 3 bases at J, with 8 bases in the middle. Germline V lookup: CDR1 DFQATT, CDR2 SNEGSKA (reference sequence). The CDR3 runs 12 residues. CDR3 DNA: TGCAGTGCTAGTGGAACAGACTATGGCTACACCTTC. Translated: CSASGTDYGYTF.

V is TRBV12-3 or TRBV12-4 and J is TRBJ2-2; TRBD1 agrees at 10 bases. Trimming removed 10 bases from V and 6 bases from J; junction bases left unmatched: 5. The CDR3 spans 13 residues. For the CDR3, the DNA is TGTGCCACCGAGGACAGGGGGGCCGGGGAGCTGTTTTTT. Translated, it gives CATEDRGAGELFF.

This chain links TRBV13 with TRBJ1-1, with no clear D. The V end was cut by 5 bases, the J end by 8 bases, with 6 bases between. The CDR3 extends over 10 amino acids. CDR1 and CDR2 (germline): PRHDT, FYEKMQ (reference sequence). CDR3 amino acids: CASSRSEAFF. The CDR3 DNA reads as TGTGCCAGCAGCCGAAGCGAAGCTTTCTTT.

This clone was observed a few times. The chain joins TRBV4-3 to TRBJ2-2, with D unresolved. The V gene lost 5 bases and the J gene lost 1 base, with 11 bases spanning the gap. CDR1 is LGHNA and CDR2 is YSLEER in the germline V gene. CDR3 size: 15 residues. Here the CDR3 reads CASSSRLGNTGELFF. Written as DNA, the CDR3 is TGCGCCAGCAGCAGCCGCCTAGGGAACACCGGGGAGCTGTTTTTT.

This clone has a handful of counts. The CDR3 region is CASCGQEKLFF. The CDR3 DNA reads as TGTGCCAGCTGTGGACAGGAAAAACTGTTTTTT. This chain joins TRBV19 and TRBJ1-4; weak D call: TRBD1 (6 bases). Germline V CDR1 and CDR2: LNHDA, SQIVND (reference sequence). Trimming took 9 bases from V and 8 from J, leaving 10 bases between them. This CDR3 has 11 amino acids. Variable domain in full (rest from reference TRBV19 and TRBJ1-4): DGGITQSPKYLFRKEGQNVTLSCEQNLNHDAMYWYRQDPGQGLRLIYYSQIVNDFQKGDIAEGYSVSREKKESFPLTVTSAQKNPTAFYLCASCGQEKLFFGSGTQLSVL.

The rearrangement uses TRBV7-8 and TRBJ1-1; a possible D gene is TRBD1 (5 bases). The V gene lost 1 base and the J gene lost 5 bases, with 8 bases spanning the gap. The CDR3 covers 13 residues. The V gene's germline CDR1 is SGHVS and CDR2 FQNEAQ. CDR3 bases: TGTGCCAGCAGCTTAGACGGGGGGACTGAAGCTTTCTTT. The encoded protein is CASSLDGGTEAFF.

CDR3 nucleotides: TGTGCCAGTAGTACTACAGGGAACCCGCAGAATCAGCCCCAGCATTTT. It translates to CASSTTGNPQNQPQHF. V gene TRBV19 combines with J gene TRBJ1-5, with a possible D match to TRBD1 (6 bases). The germline CDR1 and CDR2 sequences are LNHDA and SQIVND (reference sequence). The CDR3 extends over 16 amino acids. V lost 4 bases to trimming and J lost 4 bases, with 17 bases between them.

V gene TRBV27 combines with J gene TRBJ1-6; D remains ambiguous. V lost 2 bases to trimming and J lost 10 bases, with 6 bases between them. The CDR3 is 12 residues long. Germline values: CDR1 MNHEY, CDR2 SMNVEV (reference sequence). Here the CDR3 reads CASSLTGSPLHF. The CDR3 nucleotides are TGTGCCAGCAGTTTAACGGGATCACCCCTCCACTTT.

The chain has TRBV9 and TRBJ1-2; the D gene is possibly TRBD1 (6 bases). The CDR3 contains 15 residues. V lost 0 bases to trimming and J lost 7 bases, with 16 bases between them. In germline, CDR1 is SGDLS, CDR2 YYNGEE. CDR3 DNA: TGTGCCAGCAGCGTAGGGGGACAATGGATAGGTGGCTACACCTTC. Residues: CASSVGGQWIGGYTF.

J is TRBJ1-2 and V is TRBV9; 7 bases align to TRBD1. The CDR3 length is 16 residues. Trimming cost V 2 bases and J 11 bases; bases outside gene matches: 18. In germline, CDR1 is SGDLS, CDR2 YYNGEE. CDR3 sequence reads: CASSVTGSGNTGSYTF. In DNA form, the CDR3 reads TGTGCCAGCAGCGTGACAGGGTCAGGGAACACTGGTTCGTACACCTTC.

The chain recombines TRBV19 with TRBJ1-1; D gene ambiguous. Germline lookup yields CDR1 LNHDA and CDR2 SQIVND (reference sequence). The CDR3 runs 15 residues. Trimming cost V 3 bases and J 2 bases, with 13 bases left between them. CDR3 loop: CASSIPPGSNTEAFF. The CDR3 coding sequence is TGTGCCAGTAGTATCCCTCCGGGATCCAACACTGAAGCTTTCTTT.

This rearrangement joins TRBV5-4 to TRBJ2-7; a possible D gene is TRBD2 (6 bases). The CDR3 loop spans 14 amino acids. V lost 2 bases and J lost 2, with 11 bases in between. In germline, CDR1 is SGHNT, CDR2 YYREEE (reference sequence). Here the CDR3 DNA reads TGTGCCAGCAGCTTCGGGCGGGATGCCTACGAGCAGTACTTC. Its protein product is CASSFGRDAYEQYF.

This clone was picked up one time. CDR3 bases: TGTGCCAGCAGCTTGAGCGGGGATGAGGGATTCAATGAAAAACTGTTTTTT. This codes for CASSLSGDEGFNEKLFF. The rearrangement joins TRBV5-6 to TRBJ1-4, with no clear D. The V end lost 1 base, the J end lost 5 bases, and 18 bases lay between the germline ends. The CDR3 is 17 amino acids. The germline V gene has CDR1 SGHDT and CDR2 YYEEEE.

The gene calls are TRBV29-1 and TRBJ2-6; 8 positions agree with TRBD1. V was pared by 4 bases and J by 2 bases, with 4 bases of the junction left unmatched. Germline-derived CDR1 and CDR2 are SQVTM and ANQGSEA. The CDR3 is 15 amino acids. The CDR3 here is CSVGTGLTGANVLTF. The CDR3 nucleotides read TGCAGCGTTGGGACAGGGCTAACTGGGGCCAACGTCCTGACTTTC.

The gene calls are TRBV6-5 and TRBJ1-2; no firm D call. The CDR3 extends over 12 amino acids. V lost 6 bases to trimming and J lost 11 bases, with 16 bases between them. Germline V CDR1 and CDR2: MNHEY, SVGAGI. The CDR3 coding sequence is TGTGCCAGCAGATCTGAGGCGGCCTTATACACCTTC. Translated, it gives CASRSEAALYTF.

V usage is TRBV11-3 and J usage is TRBJ2-1; 11 nucleotides align to TRBD2. The germline CDR1 and CDR2 sequences are SGHNT and YENEEA. With 5 bases clipped from V and 6 bases from J, the junction kept 9 bases outside the gene matches. This CDR3 spans 16 amino acids. CDR3: CASSLSLAGVPNEQFF. CDR3 nucleotides: TGTGCCAGCAGCCTCTCACTAGCGGGGGTTCCCAATGAGCAGTTCTTC.